The clone carrying this T cell receptor beta chain was seen a handful of times. The antigen remains unidentified. MiXCR, run by TCRdb on the RACE reads, gives a single entry per CDR3 protein. The sample contains tens of thousands of distinct CDR3 sequences, about 10% of which appear only once. The entry originates in a study of human T cells and chemical hapten exposure. For the study at large: Skin of the upper inner arm, 2 cm by 2 cm, received 2% DPC for sensitization.

Findings of the study overall: Positively correlated with patch test score were the counts of PT1 expanded TCRs.

V lost 1 base, J lost 7 bases, and 10 bases lay in between. The germline V gene encodes CDR1 SGHDN and CDR2 FVKESK. The CDR3 has 13 residues. Described time point: pre-sensitization, week 0. The treatment here: therapeutic diphenylcyclopropenone sensitization with weekly scalp DPC. The receptor's source is a man aged 30 to 45 with alopecia areata. Some clones in this sample may be carry-over from other donors' samples. V and J are TRBV14 and TRBJ1-1; D ambiguous. Source: whole blood, taken in connection with sensitization to the hapten diphenylcyclopropenone (DPC). CDR3 protein: CASSQVSTVEAFF. CDR3 coding DNA: TGTGCCAGCAGCCAAGTTTCCACAGTTGAAGCTTTCTTT.